The 22 T cell receptor beta chains reported below all come from one sample, sequenced in a study of technical replicates of blood from a few donors. Sequencing was performed with immunoSEQ multiplex PCR; in TCRdb, only in-frame clones are kept and a portion is missing. The profile shows around 100,000 clones, 95% to 96% of them singletons. The material sequenced was T cells isolated from PBMCs. The receptor set was obtained from a human donor in good health.

The chain couples TRBV11-2 to TRBJ2-1; 8 bases align to TRBD2. The CDR3 has 14 residues. Unmatched junction bases numbered 5, after V lost 4 bases and J lost 6 bases. From germline, CDR1 is SGHAT and CDR2 FQNNGV. The CDR3, as DNA: TGTGCCAGCAGCTCCCGACTAGCGACCAATGAGCAGTTCTTC. Translation: CASSSRLATNEQFF.

V and J are TRBV7-2 and TRBJ2-2; 14 bases are a match to TRBD2. From germline, CDR1 is SGHTA and CDR2 FQGNSA. V gave up 4 bases and J gave up 9 bases; unmatched junction bases: 1. This CDR3 comprises 14 residues. CDR3 loop: CASSWTSGRRELFF. The DNA for the CDR3 is TGTGCCAGCAGCTGGACTAGCGGGAGGCGGGAGCTGTTTTTT.

The CDR3 DNA follows: TGTGCCAGCAGGACAGGGTCCGATGGCTACACCTTC. Protein sequence: CASRTGSDGYTF. The chain couples TRBV9 to TRBJ1-2; 7 positions match TRBD1. Germline V lookup: CDR1 SGDLS, CDR2 YYNGEE. Trimming at V came to 5 bases and at J to 6 bases, leaving 4 bases not matched to a gene. The CDR3 covers 12 residues.

This clone showed up just once. The chain recombines TRBV29-1 with TRBJ2-5; 8 bases agree with TRBD1. CDR3 length: 14 amino acids. V gave up 4 bases and J gave up 2 bases; unmatched junction bases: 6. Germline lookup yields CDR1 SQVTM and CDR2 ANQGSEA. The CDR3 spells CSVVKGQAQETQYF. In nucleotides, the CDR3 is TGCAGCGTTGTGAAGGGACAGGCTCAAGAGACCCAGTACTTC.

This chain links TRBV21-1 with TRBJ2-2; the table assigns TRBD2, which was not confirmed against the DNA. TRBV21-1 is a known pseudogene. The CDR3 is made up of 19 amino acids. CDR3 nucleotides: TGTGCCAGCAACCAGACTAAGACCAGACTAGCGGGAGACCCCGGGGAGCTGTTTTTT. Protein sequence: CASNQTKTRLAGDPGELFF.

The rearrangement links TRBV6-1 to TRBJ1-4; maybe TRBD1 (6 bases). Trimming left V 4 bases short and J 6 bases short, with 9 bases between. The CDR3 extends over 13 amino acids. Germline loops: CDR1 MNHNS, CDR2 SASEGT. The CDR3 sequence is CASSARQDEKLFF. CDR3 bases: TGTGCCAGCAGTGCCCGACAGGATGAAAAACTGTTTTTT.

The CDR3 spells CASSSPWGRGTEAFF. CDR3 DNA sequence: TGTGCCAGCAGTTCCCCGTGGGGGCGCGGGACTGAAGCTTTCTTT. The chain combines TRBV6-5 with TRBJ1-1; tentatively, D is TRBD1 (6 bases). Germline V CDR1 and CDR2: MNHEY, SVGAGI. Trimming shortened V by 4 bases and J by 5 bases, and 17 bases separated the two germline ends. The CDR3 length is 15 residues.

The chain is built from TRBV11-2 and TRBJ2-7, with TRBD1 identical over 8 bases. CDR1 SGHAT and CDR2 FQNNGV come from the germline V gene. The CDR3 has 13 amino acids. V trimming: 6 bases; J trimming: 0 bases; junction bases outside the gene matches: 1. The DNA of the CDR3 is TGTGCCAGCAGGACAGGGGACTCCTACGAGCAGTACTTC. Its translation is CASRTGDSYEQYF.

The chain is built from TRBV6-1 and TRBJ2-7; tentative D call: TRBD2 (5 bases). There are 14 residues in the CDR3. V lost 7 bases and J 1 base, leaving 14 bases between the germline ends. Germline V gene lookup returns CDR1 MNHNS and CDR2 SASEGT. The CDR3, as DNA: TGTGCCAGCATTATGAGCGGTGTGTCCTACGAGCAGTACTTC. The encoded protein is CASIMSGVSYEQYF.

V gene TRBV2 combines with J gene TRBJ2-7, with 11 bases identical to TRBD1. This CDR3 contains 11 residues. Germline V gives CDR1 SNHLY, CDR2 FYNNEI. V lost 9 bases to trimming and J lost 9 bases; unmatched junction nucleotides: 4. The CDR3 DNA sequence: TGTGCCAGTGGGACAGGGGGTTCGCAGTACTTC. As protein: CASGTGGSQYF.

The chain employs TRBV15 and TRBJ1-3; D may be TRBD1 (6 bases). The CDR3 has 15 residues. Trimming removed 0 bases at V and 1 base at J, with 7 bases between. Germline CDR1 and CDR2: LNHNV and YYDKDF (reference sequence). CDR3 sequence (DNA): TGTGCCACCAGCAGAGATGGACAGTCTGGAAACACCATATATTTT. Translating it yields CATSRDGQSGNTIYF.

Only one count was recorded for this clone. The chain recombines TRBV6-1 with TRBJ1-1, with TRBD1 as a possible D gene (5 bases). The CDR3 covers 13 residues. The V gene lost 6 bases and the J gene lost 4 bases, with 12 bases spanning the gap. Germline V lookup: CDR1 MNHNS, CDR2 SASEGT. CDR3 DNA: TGTGCCAGCAGCCCGGGGGGGGGCACTGAAGCTTTCTTT. The encoded protein is CASSPGGGTEAFF.

CDR3 loop: CASKTGGGYTF. The CDR3 DNA sequence: TGTGCCAGCAAGACAGGGGGAGGCTACACCTTC. The V call is TRBV6-5, the J call TRBJ1-2, with 9 bases matching TRBD1. Germline V gives CDR1 MNHEY, CDR2 SVGAGI. V was clipped by 7 bases and J by 8 bases; unmatched bases: 2. This CDR3 comprises 11 residues.

The chain combines TRBV5-1 with TRBJ2-2; perhaps TRBD2 as D (5 bases). The V gene lost 9 bases and the J gene lost 4 bases, with 16 bases spanning the gap. Germline CDR1 SGHRS, CDR2 YFSETQ. The CDR3 has 14 amino acids. The CDR3 loop reads CAIRGLEATGELFF. The DNA of the CDR3 is TGCGCCATCCGAGGGCTCGAAGCCACCGGGGAGCTGTTTTTT.

V and J are TRBV2 and TRBJ1-1, with D perhaps matching TRBD1 (6 bases). Trimming took 8 bases from V and 4 from J, leaving 17 bases between them. The length of the CDR3 is 14 residues. Per germline, CDR1 SNHLY and CDR2 FYNNEI. CDR3 sequence (DNA): TGTGCCAGCCGAAACAGGGAGGGTAGCACTGAAGCTTTCTTT. It is translated as CASRNREGSTEAFF.

The V gene is TRBV11-2, the J gene TRBJ2-1; tentatively, D is TRBD1 (6 bases). Germline values: CDR1 SGHAT, CDR2 FQNNGV. The CDR3 has 11 residues. Trimming stripped 6 bases from V and 8 bases from J, with 8 bases between. DNA for the CDR3: TGTGCCAGCAGGGACAGCCATGAGCAGTTCTTC. Protein product: CASRDSHEQFF.

This chain connects TRBV5-1 to TRBJ1-3; D is unclear. V lost 0 bases and J lost 0, with 10 bases in between. Germline V gene lookup returns CDR1 SGHRS and CDR2 YFSETQ. CDR3 length equals 16 residues. DNA of the CDR3: TGCGCCAGCAGCTTGGGGGCGACTAGCTCTGGAAACACCATATATTTT. The encoded protein is CASSLGATSSGNTIYF. Together with reference TRBV5-1 and TRBJ1-3, the CDR3 gives the full variable domain: KAGVTQTPRYLIKTRGQQVTLSCSPISGHRSVSWYQQTPGQGLQFLFEYFSETQRNKGNFPGRFSGRQFSNSRSEMNVSTLELGDSALYLCASSLGATSSGNTIYFGEGSWLTVV.

The chain is built from TRBV4-1 and TRBJ2-1; TRBD2 agrees at 7 bases. In germline, CDR1 is MGHRA, CDR2 YSYEKL. The J segment lost 5 bases and the V segment lost 1 base, leaving 5 bases of the junction unmatched. The CDR3 is 15 residues long. The CDR3: CASSQVSGTNNEQFF. The CDR3 coding sequence is TGCGCCAGCAGCCAAGTATCCGGGACTAACAATGAGCAGTTCTTC.

This chain uses TRBV9 with TRBJ1-2, with 8 bases fitting TRBD1. The V segment lost 4 bases and the J segment 8 bases; nucleotides outside the gene matches: 10. The CDR3 is 14 residues long. CDR1 and CDR2 (germline): SGDLS, YYNGEE. This CDR3 is CASSPTDRGRGYTF. CDR3 DNA: TGTGCCAGCAGCCCTACAGACAGGGGTCGAGGCTACACCTTC.

The chain joins TRBV7-9 to TRBJ2-7; perhaps TRBD1 as D (5 bases). With 5 bases removed from V and 3 bases from J, the gap between germline ends came to 14 bases. CDR1 is SEHNR and CDR2 is FQNEAQ in the germline V gene (reference sequence). The CDR3 length is 14 residues. As DNA, the CDR3 is TGTGCCAGCAGCCACCAGGGTTGGGTCTACGAGCAGTACTTC. It specifies CASSHQGWVYEQYF.

This CDR3 reads CASSDTSGRNIQYF. CDR3 DNA: TGTGCCAGCAGCGATACTAGCGGTAGAAACATTCAGTACTTC. The chain has TRBV11-2 and TRBJ2-4; TRBD2 matches at 8 bases. Looked up from germline, CDR1 is SGHAT and CDR2 is FQNNGV. The length of the CDR3 is 14 residues. J lost 6 bases, V lost 5 bases, and 6 bases had no gene match.

The rearrangement joins TRBV5-4 to TRBJ1-1; a possible D gene is TRBD1 (6 bases). V was cut by 0 bases and J by 1 base, with 10 bases left in between. Germline CDR1 and CDR2: SGHNT and YYREEE (reference sequence). The CDR3 spans 15 residues. CDR3 DNA sequence: TGTGCCAGCAGCTTGGAACAGGGCCCGAACACTGAAGCTTTCTTT. Amino acid sequence: CASSLEQGPNTEAFF.